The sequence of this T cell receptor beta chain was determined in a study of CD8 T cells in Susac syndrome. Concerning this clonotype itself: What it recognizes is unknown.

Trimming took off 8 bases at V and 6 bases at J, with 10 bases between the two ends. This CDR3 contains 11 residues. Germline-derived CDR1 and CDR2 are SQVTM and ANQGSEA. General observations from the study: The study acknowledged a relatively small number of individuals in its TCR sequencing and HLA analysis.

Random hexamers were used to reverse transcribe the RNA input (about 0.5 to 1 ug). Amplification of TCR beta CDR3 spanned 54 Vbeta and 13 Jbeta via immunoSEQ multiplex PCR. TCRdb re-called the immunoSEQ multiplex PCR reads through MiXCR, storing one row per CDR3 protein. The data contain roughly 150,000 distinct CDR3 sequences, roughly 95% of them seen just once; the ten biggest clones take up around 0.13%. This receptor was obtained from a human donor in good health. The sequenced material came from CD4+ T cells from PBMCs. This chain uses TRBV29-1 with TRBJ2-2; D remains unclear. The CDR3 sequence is CSYARAGELFF. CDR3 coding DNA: TGCAGCTATGCCCGGGCCGGGGAGCTGTTTTTT.